The 11 T cell receptor beta chains listed next were all sequenced from one sample in a study of blood T cell repertoires in COVID-19. The repertoire was sequenced with immunoSEQ multiplex PCR; TCRdb's copy has only in-frame clones and lacks some. Of around 310,000 clones in the sample, around 89% were seen once. Sequencing was carried out using peripheral blood. These receptor sequences come from a middle-aged woman with COVID-19, enrolled during active disease.

The rearrangement uses TRBV7-2 and TRBJ2-5, with a weak D call TRBD2 (5 bases). The CDR3 loop spans 13 amino acids. The ends were cut back, 5 bases at V and 5 bases at J, with 12 bases in the middle. Germline CDR1 reads SGHTA; CDR2 reads FQGNSA. The CDR3 DNA follows: TGTGCCAGCAGCACCGACGCGGGCGAGACCCAGTACTTC. Protein: CASSTDAGETQYF.

This clone was counted a single time. The chain uses TRBV9 and TRBJ2-3; D gene unclear. V lost 1 base and J lost 6, with 6 bases in between. Germline assignment: CDR1 SGDLS and CDR2 YYNGEE. The CDR3 contains 12 residues. DNA of the CDR3: TGTGCCAGCAGCGTATCGGGTGATACGCAGTATTTT. Protein: CASSVSGDTQYF.

This chain connects TRBV30 to TRBJ2-5; a weak D match, TRBD2 (7 bases). V was clipped by 0 bases and J by 4 bases, with 15 bases between them. From germline, CDR1 is GTSNPN and CDR2 SVGIG (reference sequence). This CDR3 region has 15 residues. This CDR3 reads CAWSVMGGGIETQYF. CDR3 in DNA: TGTGCCTGGAGTGTAATGGGGGGGGGCATAGAGACCCAGTACTTC.

This chain joins TRBV7-2 and TRBJ1-1; TRBD1 agrees at 11 bases. Germline CDR1 and CDR2: SGHTA and FQGNSA. With 4 bases clipped from V and 1 base from J, the junction kept 14 bases outside the gene matches. The length of the CDR3 is 19 residues. The CDR3 is CASSYKFGQGAMGNTEAFF. The DNA of the CDR3 is TGTGCCAGCAGCTACAAATTCGGACAGGGGGCAATGGGGAACACTGAAGCTTTCTTT.

The V and J genes are TRBV3-1 (or the pseudogene TRBV3-2) and TRBJ2-7; D uncertain. CDR3 length equals 15 residues. Germline V gives CDR1 LGHDT, CDR2 YNNKEL (reference sequence). Between the trimmed V and J ends, which lost 5 bases and 5 bases, there was a span of 19 bases. The CDR3 DNA follows: TGTGCCAGCAGCTTAAGTGTCGACTTAGCTAACGAGCAGTACTTC. Translated, it gives CASSLSVDLANEQYF.

The V gene is TRBV29-1, the J gene TRBJ1-4, with TRBD1 as a possible D gene (6 bases). Trimming shortened V by 4 bases and J by 3 bases, and 9 bases separated the two germline ends. The CDR3 covers 13 residues. Germline assignment: CDR1 SQVTM and CDR2 ANQGSEA. The chain's CDR3 is CSVGAGANEKLFF. CDR3 in DNA: TGCAGCGTTGGGGCAGGGGCTAATGAAAAACTGTTTTTT.

This sequence joins TRBV18 and TRBJ1-4, with 8 bases fitting TRBD1. Unmatched junction bases numbered 5, after V lost 3 bases and J lost 8 bases. CDR3 length equals 14 residues. Germline CDR1 KGHSH, CDR2 LQKENI. CDR3 nucleotide sequence: TGTGCCAGCTCACCGGGACAGGAGGGAGAAAAACTGTTTTTT. Translation: CASSPGQEGEKLFF.

The chain joins TRBV6-7 to TRBJ2-1; the match to TRBD2 covers 15 bases. TRBV6-7 is noted as an ORF with a role that remains uncertain. The CDR3 runs to 20 residues. J lost 1 base, V lost 1 base, and 8 bases had no gene match. The CDR3 loop is CASSYLAPGTSGRSYNEQFF. The CDR3 region has the DNA TGTGCCAGCAGTTACTTAGCTCCCGGGACTAGCGGGAGGTCCTACAATGAGCAGTTCTTC.

This clone was detected only a few times. This sequence joins TRBV28 and TRBJ1-2; D is possibly TRBD1 (5 bases). V lost 1 base and J 5 bases, leaving 8 bases between the germline ends. Per germline, CDR1 MDHEN and CDR2 SYDVKM. This CDR3 has 13 amino acids. The CDR3 region is CASSLFQGYGYTF. CDR3 DNA: TGTGCCAGCAGTTTATTCCAGGGATATGGCTACACCTTC.

This clone has a single count. The chain employs TRBV30 and TRBJ1-5; weak D call: TRBD1 (5 bases). The V end lost 5 bases, the J end lost 2 bases, and 10 bases lay between the germline ends. This CDR3 contains 13 residues. Germline V gene data show CDR1 as GTSNPN and CDR2 as SVGIG (reference sequence). The CDR3 nucleotides read TGTGCCTGGGCCACAGGAGGCAATCAGCCCCAGCATTTT. Its protein is CAWATGGNQPQHF. Full variable domain (outside the CDR3, taken from reference TRBV30 and TRBJ1-5): SQTIHQWPATLVQPVGSPLSLECTVEGTSNPNLYWYRQAAGRGLQLLFYSVGIGQISSEVPQNLSASRPQDRQFILSSKKLLLSDSGFYLCAWATGGNQPQHFGDGTRLSIL.

This clone was detected only once. The genes are TRBV28 and TRBJ1-5; D gene ambiguous. The V end lost 5 bases, the J end lost 3 bases, and 5 bases lay between the germline ends. The V gene's germline CDR1 is MDHEN and CDR2 SYDVKM. There are 12 residues in the CDR3. The CDR3 protein is CASSPYNQPQHF. In DNA, the CDR3 is TGTGCCAGCAGTCCCTACAATCAGCCCCAGCATTTT.